This is a list of T cell receptor beta chains from one sample in a study of cytomegalovirus exposure and HLA in healthy donors. The table came from immunoSEQ multiplex PCR; TCRdb's copy has only in-frame clones and leaves some out. The profile shows 95,000 to 150,000 clones, roughly 82% of them singletons. The source material was PBMCs. Every receptor here comes from a human donor in good health. Each CDR3 is given with its conserved first and last residue. D genes are given only for firm matches. The size entry is marked missing in some rows and otherwise reads once, few, many or a size class.

V,size,D,J,CDR3,DNA
TRBV7-2,-,-,TRBJ1-5,CASSGANQPQHF,TGTGCCAGCAGCGGGGCCAATCAGCCCCAGCATTTT
TRBV2,-,TRBD1,TRBJ2-2,CASRGTGATGELFF,TGTGCCAGCAGGGGAACAGGGGCGACCGGGGAGCTGTTTTTT
TRBV9,few,TRBD1,TRBJ1-1,CASSPQTGTTEAFF,TGTGCCAGCAGCCCCCAGACAGGGACCACTGAAGCTTTCTTT
TRBV2,few,TRBD1,TRBJ1-2,CASRRLALTGGDANYGYTF,TGTGCCAGCAGGCGACTCGCCCTGACAGGGGGCGATGCTAACTATGGCTACACCTTC
TRBV5-1,-,TRBD2,TRBJ2-2,CASSLVSGLAVASTGELFF,TGCGCCAGCAGCTTGGTTTCGGGACTAGCGGTTGCGAGCACCGGGGAGCTGTTTTTT
TRBV5-1,-,TRBD1,TRBJ1-4,CASSPTGSNEKLFF,TGCGCCAGCAGCCCGACAGGGTCTAATGAAAAACTGTTTTTT
TRBV18,-,-,TRBJ2-7,CASSPPATGFYEQYF,TGTGCCAGCTCGCCACCCGCGACTGGCTTCTACGAGCAGTACTTC
TRBV4-1,-,-,TRBJ2-7,CASSQFGLANYEQYF,TGCGCCAGCAGCCAGTTCGGGCTAGCAAACTACGAGCAGTACTTC
TRBV2,-,TRBD1,TRBJ2-6,CASRGDRGLSGANVLTF,TGTGCCAGCAGAGGGGACAGGGGTTTGTCTGGGGCCAACGTCCTGACTTTC
TRBV19,-,TRBD2,TRBJ2-1,CASSERTSGSIEQFF,TGTGCCAGTAGTGAGAGGACTAGCGGGAGTATTGAGCAGTTCTTC
TRBV7-9,few,-,TRBJ2-2,CASSKTGYTGELFF,TGTGCCAGCAGCAAAACAGGGTACACCGGGGAGCTGTTTTTT
TRBV19,-,TRBD1,TRBJ1-5,CASRTVGTGGNQPQHF,TGTGCCAGTAGGACTGTGGGGACAGGGGGCAATCAGCCCCAGCATTTT
TRBV15,few,-,TRBJ2-5,CATSRGEQETQYF,TGTGCCACCAGCAGAGGGGAGCAAGAGACCCAGTACTTC
TRBV5-1,once,-,TRBJ2-7,CASREGTGNYEQYF,TGCGCCAGCAGGGAGGGCACAGGTAACTACGAGCAGTACTTC
TRBV19,-,-,TRBJ2-2,CASSSISRGRGNAGELFF,TGTGCCAGTAGTTCAATTTCACGGGGTAGAGGGAATGCCGGGGAGCTGTTTTTT
TRBV6-5,few,-,TRBJ1-1,CASSYSTGWNTEAFF,TGTGCCAGCAGTTACTCCACAGGGTGGAACACTGAAGCTTTCTTT
TRBV5-4,-,TRBD2,TRBJ2-2,CASSPPTSGANTGELFF,TGTGCCAGCAGCCCGCCCACTAGCGGCGCGAACACCGGGGAGCTGTTTTTT
TRBV28,-,-,TRBJ2-1,CASSSHSARGSSYNEQFF,TGTGCCAGCAGTTCCCACTCGGCCCGAGGGAGCTCCTACAATGAGCAGTTCTTC
TRBV19,-,-,TRBJ2-4,CASSHQRSLAKNSQYF,TGTGCCAGTAGTCACCAGAGATCCCTAGCCAAAAACAGTCAGTACTTC
TRBV5-1,-,TRBD2,TRBJ2-2,CASRGGTANTGELFF,TGCGCCAGCAGGGGGGGGACGGCAAACACCGGGGAGCTGTTTTTT
TRBV15,-,TRBD1,TRBJ2-7,CATSRGIVGTGITIAYEQYF,TGTGCCACCAGCAGAGGAATAGTGGGGACAGGGATAACGATTGCCTACGAGCAGTACTTC
TRBV28,-,-,TRBJ1-2,CASSLAAADLEYGYTF,TGTGCCAGCAGTTTAGCCGCCGCCGACTTAGAATATGGCTACACCTTC
TRBV21-1,-,-,TRBJ1-4,CASTQGGSNEKLFF,TGTGCCAGCACCCAGGGTGGCTCTAATGAAAAACTGTTTTTT
TRBV5-5,medium-sized,TRBD2,TRBJ2-1,CASSLGRREEFYEQFF,TGTGCCAGCAGCTTGGGGAGGCGGGAGGAGTTCTATGAGCAGTTCTTC
TRBV5-1,few,TRBD1,TRBJ2-3,CASSLTGQGSGLNTQYF,TGCGCCAGCAGCTTGACCGGACAGGGTTCGGGGTTAAATACGCAGTATTTT
TRBV2,-,TRBD1,TRBJ1-6,CASRRDRGNSPLHF,TGTGCCAGTCGTAGGGACAGGGGAAATTCACCCCTCCACTTT
TRBV5-8,once,TRBD1,TRBJ1-1,CASSLVQGAGMNTEAFF,TGTGCCAGCAGCTTGGTGCAGGGGGCGGGGATGAACACTGAAGCTTTCTTT
TRBV5-1,-,TRBD2,TRBJ2-1,CASSSPLTSGSHNEQFF,TGCGCCAGCAGCTCCCCTTTGACTAGCGGGAGCCACAATGAGCAGTTCTTC
TRBV4-1,-,-,TRBJ2-7,CASSPQHGVGFYEQYF,TGCGCCAGCAGCCCACAACACGGGGTAGGGTTCTACGAGCAGTACTTC
TRBV18,-,-,TRBJ1-1,CASSPDRLNTEAFF,TGTGCCAGCTCACCTGACAGACTGAACACTGAAGCTTTCTTT
TRBV14,-,-,TRBJ2-2,CASSQEVGGARSTGELFF,TGTGCCAGCAGCCAAGAAGTTGGGGGGGCGCGAAGCACCGGGGAGCTGTTTTTT
TRBV7-2,-,TRBD2,TRBJ2-1,CASSLVASGLYNEQFF,TGTGCCAGCAGCTTAGTGGCTAGCGGCCTGTACAATGAGCAGTTCTTC
TRBV5-4,-,-,TRBJ2-5,CASSPSSTYGTQYF,TGTGCCAGCTCCCCCAGTTCAACATATGGGACCCAGTACTTC
TRBV18,-,TRBD2,TRBJ2-7,CASSLPGLAGVSHEQYF,TGTGCCAGCTCACTACCGGGACTAGCGGGAGTCAGCCACGAGCAGTACTTC
TRBV7-2,-,-,TRBJ2-1,CASSSRGGLLTYNEQFF,TGTGCCAGCAGCTCAAGGGGGGGGCTTCTGACCTACAATGAGCAGTTCTTC
TRBV5-1,-,TRBD2,TRBJ2-5,CASSPGLAGGPGETQYF,TGCGCCAGCAGCCCGGGACTAGCGGGAGGGCCTGGGGAGACCCAGTACTTC
TRBV6-6,-,-,TRBJ2-2,CASRGSATGELFF,TGTGCCAGCCGAGGTAGCGCCACCGGGGAGCTGTTTTTT
TRBV23-1,-,-,TRBJ1-1,CASSAHRRRGTEAFF,TGCGCCAGCAGTGCCCACAGGCGGAGGGGCACTGAAGCTTTCTTT
TRBV5-6,-,-,TRBJ1-4,CASSLWGGGEKLFF,TGTGCCAGCAGCTTGTGGGGGGGCGGAGAAAAACTGTTTTTT
TRBV5-1,-,-,TRBJ1-1,CASSYDSMNTEAFF,TGCGCCAGCAGCTACGACAGCATGAACACTGAAGCTTTCTTT
TRBV30,-,TRBD1,TRBJ1-2,CAWSGQGANLGGYTF,TGTGCCTGGAGTGGACAGGGGGCAAATCTAGGCGGCTACACCTTC
TRBV28,-,TRBD1,TRBJ2-5,CATLTGVTQYF,TGTGCCACCCTGACAGGGGTGACCCAGTACTTC
TRBV19,once,TRBD2,TRBJ2-2,CASSIREGFGELFF,TGTGCCAGTAGTATCCGGGAGGGGTTCGGGGAGCTGTTTTTT
TRBV4-2,few,TRBD2,TRBJ2-4,CASSPNSPGRASGRSDKNIQYF,TGTGCCAGCAGCCCAAATAGCCCAGGGCGGGCTAGCGGGAGGTCGGACAAAAACATTCAGTACTTC
TRBV5-1,-,-,TRBJ2-7,CASSLSTGSSYEQYF,TGCGCCAGCAGCTTATCGACAGGAAGCTCCTACGAGCAGTACTTC
TRBV6-5,few,-,TRBJ2-1,CASSYKSGAGNNEQFF,TGTGCCAGCAGTTACAAGTCCGGGGCGGGAAACAATGAGCAGTTCTTC
TRBV2,-,TRBD1,TRBJ1-4,CASSLDRGDEKLFF,TGTGCCAGCAGTCTAGACAGGGGGGATGAAAAACTGTTTTTT
TRBV5-1,-,TRBD1,TRBJ1-1,CASSARDSMNTEAFF,TGCGCCAGCAGCGCCCGGGACAGCATGAACACTGAAGCTTTCTTT
TRBV4-1,-,-,TRBJ2-2,CATRQFDTGELFF,TGCGCCACCCGACAGTTTGACACCGGGGAGCTGTTTTTT